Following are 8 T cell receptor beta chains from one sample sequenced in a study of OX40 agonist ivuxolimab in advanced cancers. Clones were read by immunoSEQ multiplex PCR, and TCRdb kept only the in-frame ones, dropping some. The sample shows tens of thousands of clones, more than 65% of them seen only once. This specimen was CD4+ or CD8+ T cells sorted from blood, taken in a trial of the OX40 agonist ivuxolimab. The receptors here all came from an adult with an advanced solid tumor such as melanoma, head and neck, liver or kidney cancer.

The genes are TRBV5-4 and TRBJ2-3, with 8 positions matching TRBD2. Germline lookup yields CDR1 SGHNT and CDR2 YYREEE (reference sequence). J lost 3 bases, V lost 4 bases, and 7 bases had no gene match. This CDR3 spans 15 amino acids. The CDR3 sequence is CASSRAGGTTDTQYF. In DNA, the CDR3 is TGTGCCAGCAGCCGGGCGGGGGGCACGACAGATACGCAGTATTTT.

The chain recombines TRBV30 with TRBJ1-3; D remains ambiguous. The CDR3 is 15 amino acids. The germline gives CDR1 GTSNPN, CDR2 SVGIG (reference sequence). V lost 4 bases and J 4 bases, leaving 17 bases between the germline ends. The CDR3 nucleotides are TGTGCCTGGAAGGACCCGGGTGTTCGAGGAAACACCATATATTTT. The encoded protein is CAWKDPGVRGNTIYF.

The CDR3 sequence: CASVPREIHGGSEQFF. Written as DNA, the CDR3 is TGTGCCAGCGTACCTCGGGAAATCCACGGGGGTAGTGAGCAGTTCTTC. The chain carries TRBV7-8 and TRBJ2-1, with D possibly being TRBD2 (6 bases). V dropped 8 bases and J dropped 9 bases, with 26 bases sitting between them. The CDR3 is 16 residues long. The V gene's germline CDR1 is SGHVS and CDR2 FQNEAQ.

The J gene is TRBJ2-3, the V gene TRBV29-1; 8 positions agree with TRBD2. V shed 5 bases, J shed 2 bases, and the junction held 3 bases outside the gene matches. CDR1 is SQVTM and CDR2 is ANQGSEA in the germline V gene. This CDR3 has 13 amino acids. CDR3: CSVKAGVTDTQYF. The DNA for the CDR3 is TGCAGCGTTAAAGCGGGAGTCACAGATACGCAGTATTTT.

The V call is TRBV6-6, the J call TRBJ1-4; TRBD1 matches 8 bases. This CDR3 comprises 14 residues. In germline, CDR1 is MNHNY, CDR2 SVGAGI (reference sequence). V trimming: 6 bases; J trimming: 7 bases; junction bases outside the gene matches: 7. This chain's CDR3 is CASSPGQGAEKLFF. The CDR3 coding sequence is TGTGCCAGCAGCCCCGGACAGGGTGCTGAAAAACTGTTTTTT.

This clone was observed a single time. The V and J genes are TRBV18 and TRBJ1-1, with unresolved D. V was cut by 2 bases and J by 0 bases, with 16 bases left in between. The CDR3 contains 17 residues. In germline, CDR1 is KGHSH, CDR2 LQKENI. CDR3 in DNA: TGTGCCAGCTCACCAAACCCCCCTTTCCGAATGAACACTGAAGCTTTCTTT. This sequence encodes CASSPNPPFRMNTEAFF.

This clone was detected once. CDR3 coding DNA: TGTGCCAGCAGCTTGGAAAGGGTTAACGAGCAGTACTTC. This codes for CASSLERVNEQYF. The rearrangement links TRBV5-4 to TRBJ2-7; no definite D call. The CDR3 runs 13 residues. Per the germline V gene, CDR1 is SGHNT and CDR2 is YYREEE (reference sequence). With 0 bases removed from V and 5 bases from J, the gap between germline ends came to 9 bases.

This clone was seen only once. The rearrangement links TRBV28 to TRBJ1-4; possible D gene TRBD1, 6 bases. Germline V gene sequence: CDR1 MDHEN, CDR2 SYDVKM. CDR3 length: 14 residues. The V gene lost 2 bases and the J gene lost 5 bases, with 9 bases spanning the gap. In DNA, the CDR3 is TGTGCCAGCAGTTTAGTACAGGGAAATGAAAAACTGTTTTTT. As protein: CASSLVQGNEKLFF. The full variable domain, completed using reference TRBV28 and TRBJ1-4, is DVKVTQSSRYLVKRTGEKVFLECVQDMDHENMFWYRQDPGLGLRLIYFSYDVKMKEKGDIPEGYSVSREKKERFSLILESASTNQTSMYLCASSLVQGNEKLFFGSGTQLSVL.